What follows describes a single TCR beta chain. Produced via immunoSEQ multiplex PCR; TCRdb's table is partial and in-frame only. The sample contains tens of thousands of clones, 92% of which appear only once. The data were obtained in a study of T cell changes during pregnancy in multiple sclerosis. The V and J ends lost 0 bases and 14 bases respectively, with 16 bases between them. CDR1 and CDR2 from the germline V gene are SNHLY and FYNNEI. The length of the CDR3 is 14 residues. The source of this sequence is a female donor with multiple sclerosis, enrolled in a pregnancy study. Specimen: peripheral blood, collected before pregnancy. The chain combines TRBV2 with TRBJ1-4; D remains unclear. The CDR3 DNA reads TGTGCCAGCAGTGAAGCGCTTCCCGGCAGGTGGCTGTTTTTT. Its protein product is CASSEALPGRWLFF.